This T cell receptor (beta chain) was recorded in a study of blood T cell repertoires in COVID-19 (dated by TCRdb to 2020 to 2022). With respect to the entire study: Samples from collaborators originated in the United States, Italy and Spain and spanned both the acute and convalescent phases of COVID-19. A de-identified subject ID, COVID-19 status, age in years and sex were almost always included in the sample metadata. The repertoires were released in a freely available public database meant as a resource for research on the immune response to SARS-CoV-2. Samples came from the ongoing ImmuneRACE study (first 160 participants) plus 1,254 subjects from 6 global collaborators. The material from the prospective study consisted of cDNA or gDNA derived from T cells, B-cell-depleted T cells, or PBMCs. Where available, HLA class I and class II types were taken from metadata supplied by the sample provider and were not determined by assay-based typing. Deeply sampled blood TCRbeta repertoires from subjects exposed to, actively infected with, or recovered from COVID-19 were included in the dataset.

Concerning this clone itself: No antigen is known for it. The sample holds no much larger clone one base away, and base qualities are not on file.

TCRbeta CDR3 regions were amplified from genomic DNA using the immunoSEQ Assay, a bias-controlled multiplex PCR. In the paper's pipeline: Nucleated cell counts per sample were estimated from amplification of reference gene primers within the assay. To quantify the absolute abundance of each unique TCRbeta CDR3 rearrangement, sequence reads were collapsed and filtered. For each sample, productive Simpson clonality was calculated by taking the square root of Simpson's diversity index across productive rearrangements. TCRdb holds this immuneACCESS table with in-frame rearrangements only. Some clones are missing; in checked studies, unresolved V genes explain under half, and the rest has no known cause. Clonal size and the V and J genes are those of that table, whereas D and trimming came from the DNA. For this sample the table gives about 290,000 clones, of which under 90% were detected only once. Of the sample, approximately 1.5% falls within the top ten clones.

Summary of the overall study and its limitations: The amount of clinical and demographic metadata varied by source and participant and was provided uncurated.

Enrolling through a virtual design, the prospective study's participants ranged in age from roughly 18 to 89 years and lived across roughly 23 United States geographic areas. In the prospective study, participants were assigned to cohorts based on the clinical history participants reported in a screening survey and a study questionnaire. For ImmuneRACE Cohort 3, a participant was defined as recovered based on two consecutive negative NP/OP PCR tests, clearance by a healthcare professional, or resolution of symptoms. Mobile phlebotomists in the prospective study collected whole blood, serum and a nasopharyngeal or oropharyngeal swab from every participant. Participants in the prospective study had the option to provide additional blood draws and questionnaires over an approximately 2-month period. Prospective study blood samples were shipped either frozen or at room temperature before DNA extraction.

The CDR3 covers 14 residues, taking in both the cysteine and the phenylalanine. Only the CDR3 portion is preserved as DNA: 42 bases, with reading frame beginning at the first base. The sequence was obtained from a middle-aged woman who had recovered from COVID-19. The sequenced material came from PBMCs or T cells enriched from blood (not recorded which). The V and J segments used are TRBV21-1 and TRBJ1-1. TRBV21-1 is assigned pseudogene status. The CDR3 loop reads CASSNGEGSGKAFF. In nucleotides, the sequence is TGTGCCAGCAGCAATGGTGAGGGCTCGGGGAAAGCTTTCTTT.